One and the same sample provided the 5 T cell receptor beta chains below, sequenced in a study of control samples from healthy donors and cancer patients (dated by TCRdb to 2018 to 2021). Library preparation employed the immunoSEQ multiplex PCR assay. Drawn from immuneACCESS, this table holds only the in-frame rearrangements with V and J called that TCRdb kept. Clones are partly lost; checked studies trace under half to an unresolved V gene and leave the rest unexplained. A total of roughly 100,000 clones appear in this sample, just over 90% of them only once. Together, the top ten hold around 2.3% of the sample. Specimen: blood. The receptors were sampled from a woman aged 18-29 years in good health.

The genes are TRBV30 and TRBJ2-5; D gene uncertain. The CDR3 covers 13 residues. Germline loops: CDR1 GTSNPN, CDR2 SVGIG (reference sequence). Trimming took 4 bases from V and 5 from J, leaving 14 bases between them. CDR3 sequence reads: CAWMRSVSETQYF. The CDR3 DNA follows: TGTGCCTGGATGAGGAGCGTTTCGGAGACCCAGTACTTC.

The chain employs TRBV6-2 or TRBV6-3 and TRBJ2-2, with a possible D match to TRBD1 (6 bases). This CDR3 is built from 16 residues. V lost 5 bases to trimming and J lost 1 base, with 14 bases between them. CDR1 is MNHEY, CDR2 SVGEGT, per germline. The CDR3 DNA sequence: TGTGCCAGCAGTCGCCGCCAGGGACAGAACACCGGGGAGCTGTTTTTT. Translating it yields CASSRRQGQNTGELFF.

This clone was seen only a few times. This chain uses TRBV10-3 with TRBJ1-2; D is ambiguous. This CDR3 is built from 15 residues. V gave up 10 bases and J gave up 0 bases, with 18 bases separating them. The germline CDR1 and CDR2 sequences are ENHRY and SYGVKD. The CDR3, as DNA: TGTGCCACCAACGGGGTCCTAATATCTAACTATGGCTACACCTTC. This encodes CATNGVLISNYGYTF.

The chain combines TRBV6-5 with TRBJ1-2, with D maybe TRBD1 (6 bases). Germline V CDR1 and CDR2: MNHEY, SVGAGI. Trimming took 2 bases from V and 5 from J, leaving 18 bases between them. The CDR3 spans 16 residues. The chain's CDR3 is CASSYRTGYGRYGYTF. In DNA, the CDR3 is TGTGCCAGCAGTTACCGAACAGGGTACGGGCGTTATGGCTACACCTTC.

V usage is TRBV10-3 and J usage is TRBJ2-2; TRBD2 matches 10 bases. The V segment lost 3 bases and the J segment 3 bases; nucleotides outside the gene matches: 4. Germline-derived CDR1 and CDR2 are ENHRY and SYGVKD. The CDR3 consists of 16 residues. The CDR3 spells CAISDPGLAHTGELFF. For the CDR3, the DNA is TGTGCCATCAGTGATCCGGGACTAGCGCACACCGGGGAGCTGTTTTTT.